This T cell receptor beta chain was recorded in a study of blood T cell repertoires in COVID-19. The ends were cut back, 0 bases at V and 2 bases at J, with 8 bases in the middle. Germline loops: CDR1 LNHNV, CDR2 YYDKDF (reference sequence). This CDR3 contains 15 residues. The table came from immunoSEQ multiplex PCR; TCRdb's copy has only in-frame clones and leaves some out. The profile covers a few hundred thousand clones, with roughly 85% appearing a single time and around a sixth taken by the ten largest. Those who participated ranged in age from roughly 18 to 95 years and resided in 20 to 30 US areas. Cohort allocation depended upon clinical history that participants reported. Cohort 3 donors counted as recovered after two negative PCRs, clearance, or resolved symptoms.

The TCR originated in a man in his forties who had recovered from COVID-19. The chain combines TRBV15 with TRBJ1-3; no firm D call. The sample taken for sequencing was PBMCs or T cells enriched from blood (not recorded which). The CDR3 sequence is CATSRDATPGNTIYF. For the CDR3, the DNA is TGTGCCACCAGCAGAGATGCTACCCCTGGAAACACCATATATTTT.